The entry that follows covers one T cell receptor (beta chain) sequence. The sample is drawn from a study of cytomegalovirus exposure and HLA in healthy donors. V gave up 7 bases and J gave up 5 bases, with 14 bases separating them. Germline V CDR1 and CDR2: MNHEY, SMNVEV (reference sequence). CDR3 length: 13 amino acids. PCR involved 60 Vbeta and 13 Jbeta primers. TCRdb's copy holds only in-frame clones and misses some; the assay was immunoSEQ multiplex PCR. Of some 200,000 clones in the sample, 70% to 90% were seen once. Input material: PBMCs. This receptor was taken from a woman aged 25 to 39 in good health and CMV-seronegative. This rearrangement joins TRBV27 to TRBJ2-5, with a tentative D call TRBD2 (6 bases). The CDR3, as DNA: TGTGCCAGCAAAGGGCGCGGGATGGAGACCCAGTACTTC. It translates to CASKGRGMETQYF.